The entry that follows covers one TCR beta chain sequence. Measured with immunoSEQ multiplex PCR; TCRdb has only the in-frame clones, and not every one. The table lists 250,000 to 300,000 clones, roughly nine tenths of them singletons. The data belong to a study of blood T cell repertoires in COVID-19. Across the whole study: From T cells, B-cell-depleted T cells, or PBMCs came the material, which was cDNA or gDNA.

Trimming removed 4 bases at V and 3 bases at J, with 23 bases between. This CDR3 is built from 18 residues. From germline, CDR1 is LGHNA and CDR2 YNFKEQ. The chain employs TRBV4-2 and TRBJ2-3, with D possibly TRBD2 on 7 matching bases. This clonotype originated in a woman in her 30s with COVID-19, enrolled during active disease. Sequenced input: peripheral blood. The CDR3 nucleotides are TGTGCCAGCAGCCGCGCCACGCGGGGGCCGGAGTGGACAGATACGCAGTATTTT. Translating it yields CASSRATRGPEWTDTQYF.